The 32 T cell receptor beta chains in this list originate from one sample, sequenced in a study of cytomegalovirus exposure and HLA in healthy donors. The PCR made use of 60 Vbeta and 13 Jbeta primers. Clones were read by immunoSEQ multiplex PCR, and TCRdb kept only the in-frame ones, dropping some. The data hold 100,000 to 150,000 clones, with 80% observed a single time. The sample consisted of PBMCs. The receptors stem from a man aged 35 to 55 in good health and CMV-seronegative.

V is TRBV6-5 and J is TRBJ2-7, with D possibly being TRBD2 (6 bases). This CDR3 is 14 amino acids long. V lost 2 bases and J lost 6, with 14 bases in between. Germline V gene lookup returns CDR1 MNHEY and CDR2 SVGAGI. The CDR3 loop is CASSYVGGGSEQYF. CDR3 coding DNA: TGTGCCAGCAGTTACGTGGGAGGAGGGTCCGAGCAGTACTTC.

In its sample, this clone was seen a few times. The rearrangement joins TRBV5-4 to TRBJ2-3; D is ambiguous. CDR3 length equals 12 residues. Germline V gene lookup returns CDR1 SGHNT and CDR2 YYREEE (reference sequence). Trimming took 0 bases from V and 4 from J, leaving 3 bases between them. In DNA, the CDR3 is TGTGCCAGCAGCTTGGAGCCAGATACGCAGTATTTT. Its protein is CASSLEPDTQYF.

V and J are TRBV28 and TRBJ1-5; 9 nucleotides align to TRBD1. This CDR3 comprises 15 residues. V shed 6 bases and J 5 bases; nucleotides not matched to a gene: 8. In germline, CDR1 is MDHEN, CDR2 SYDVKM. CDR3 sequence: CASSSQGAGYQPQHF. The CDR3, as DNA: TGTGCCAGCAGCTCACAGGGGGCCGGTTATCAGCCCCAGCATTTT.

V and J are TRBV5-1 and TRBJ1-6; a weak D match, TRBD1 (5 bases). Germline V lookup: CDR1 SGHRS, CDR2 YFSETQ. V gave up 5 bases and J gave up 0 bases, with 9 bases separating them. CDR3 length: 15 residues. The CDR3 nucleotides are TGCGCCAGCAGTTCAGACAGCTCCTATAATTCACCCCTCCACTTT. It is translated as CASSSDSSYNSPLHF.

This chain joins TRBV6-5 and TRBJ1-4; 9 nucleotides match TRBD1. Germline-derived CDR1 and CDR2 are MNHEY and SVGAGI. The V and J ends lost 6 bases and 7 bases, in that order; junction bases with no gene match: 9. This CDR3 has 15 amino acids. Here the CDR3 reads CASRRQGVVAEKLFF. The CDR3 DNA reads as TGTGCCAGCAGACGACAGGGGGTGGTGGCTGAAAAACTGTTTTTT.

This chain links TRBV7-2 with TRBJ2-5; the D gene is possibly TRBD2 (7 bases). CDR1 is SGHTA and CDR2 is FQGNSA in the germline V gene. This CDR3 contains 15 residues. Trimming removed 5 bases from V and 5 bases from J, with 18 bases in between. This CDR3 is CASSPRRGGSETQYF. CDR3 DNA sequence: TGTGCCAGCAGCCCCCGTAGGGGGGGCTCGGAGACCCAGTACTTC.

J is TRBJ2-2 and V is TRBV7-6; 12 nucleotides match TRBD2. The CDR3 extends over 17 amino acids. Germline CDR1 reads SGHVS; CDR2 reads FNYEAQ. V was pared by 0 bases and J by 8 bases, with 7 bases of the junction left unmatched. CDR3 sequence reads: CASSLAASGRDGGELFF. The CDR3 DNA reads TGTGCCAGCAGCTTAGCGGCTAGCGGGAGGGACGGGGGGGAGCTGTTTTTT.

J is TRBJ1-2 and V is TRBV30; D may be TRBD1 (5 bases). This CDR3 has 13 residues. Germline V gene data show CDR1 as GTSNPN and CDR2 as SVGIG (reference sequence). V lost 0 bases to trimming and J lost 2 bases, with 7 bases between them. The CDR3 sequence: CAWSVGANYGYTF. The CDR3, as DNA: TGTGCCTGGAGTGTAGGGGCCAACTATGGCTACACCTTC.

This chain uses TRBV5-1 with TRBJ1-5; D is unclear. The CDR3 is 15 residues long. Germline lookup yields CDR1 SGHRS and CDR2 YFSETQ. V was shortened by 4 bases and J by 4 bases, with 15 bases between the two germline ends. As DNA, the CDR3 is TGCGCCAGCAGCCCCGGAGGAAGCCAGAATCAGCCCCAGCATTTT. Its translation: CASSPGGSQNQPQHF.

This chain links TRBV5-1 with TRBJ2-2; tentative D call: TRBD1 (7 bases). The CDR3 covers 14 residues. The V gene lost 1 base and the J gene lost 4 bases, with 8 bases spanning the gap. Germline V gives CDR1 SGHRS, CDR2 YFSETQ. CDR3 DNA: TGCGCCAGCAGCTTGCAGGGGGGCACCGGGGAGCTGTTTTTT. It is translated as CASSLQGGTGELFF.

The V and J genes are TRBV6-5 and TRBJ2-6, with D maybe TRBD2 (5 bases). V was cut by 8 bases and J by 4 bases, with 12 bases left in between. This CDR3 is built from 14 residues. Germline loops: CDR1 MNHEY, CDR2 SVGAGI. The CDR3 protein is CASGKGDGANVLTF. Written as DNA, the CDR3 is TGTGCCAGCGGAAAGGGAGACGGGGCCAACGTCCTGACTTTC.

V usage is TRBV5-4 and J usage is TRBJ1-5; D not certain. Germline lookup yields CDR1 SGHNT and CDR2 YYREEE (reference sequence). The CDR3 covers 15 residues. Trimming cost V 4 bases and J 2 bases, with 13 bases left between them. The CDR3 spells CASSRVPGGNQPQHF. Written as DNA, the CDR3 is TGTGCCAGCAGCCGGGTCCCGGGAGGCAATCAGCCCCAGCATTTT.

The CDR3 loop reads CASRSDRGLPYEQYF. CDR3 nucleotide sequence: TGTGCCAGCCGCTCCGACAGGGGGCTGCCCTACGAGCAGTACTTC. The chain employs TRBV6-1 and TRBJ2-7, with TRBD1 identical over 10 bases. The CDR3 covers 15 residues. The ends lost 8 bases at V and 2 bases at J; junction bases unmatched: 9. Germline assignment: CDR1 MNHNS and CDR2 SASEGT.

The V and J genes are TRBV30 and TRBJ2-2; D might be TRBD2 (5 bases). The CDR3 is 15 amino acids. CDR1 is GTSNPN, CDR2 SVGIG, per germline (reference sequence). Trimming pared 1 base from V and 5 bases from J, leaving 14 bases between. This chain's CDR3 is CAWSATTPGTGELFF. DNA of the CDR3: TGTGCCTGGAGTGCGACCACCCCGGGGACCGGGGAGCTGTTTTTT.

This clone was counted only a few times. The chain joins TRBV4-1 to TRBJ2-5, with TRBD1 matching over 8 bases. The CDR3 has 17 amino acids. CDR1 and CDR2 (germline): MGHRA, YSYEKL. The V and J ends lost 2 bases and 4 bases, in that order; junction bases with no gene match: 12. CDR3 bases: TGCGCCAGCAGCCAACCGTTCCAGGGGGCGAGGGGAGAGACCCAGTACTTC. Protein product: CASSQPFQGARGETQYF.

This chain uses TRBV5-1 with TRBJ1-2; 8 bases agree with TRBD1. The CDR3 consists of 14 residues. Looked up from germline, CDR1 is SGHRS and CDR2 is YFSETQ. V trimming: 0 bases; J trimming: 6 bases; junction bases outside the gene matches: 4. The CDR3 DNA reads TGCGCCAGCAGCTTGGGACAGGGGTTTGATGGCTACACCTTC. This sequence encodes CASSLGQGFDGYTF. The variable domain in full, completed from reference TRBV5-1 and TRBJ1-2, reads KAGVTQTPRYLIKTRGQQVTLSCSPISGHRSVSWYQQTPGQGLQFLFEYFSETQRNKGNFPGRFSGRQFSNSRSEMNVSTLELGDSALYLCASSLGQGFDGYTFGSGTRLTVV.

The rearrangement joins TRBV27 to TRBJ2-7; D might be TRBD1 (6 bases). The germline gives CDR1 MNHEY, CDR2 SMNVEV (reference sequence). The CDR3 runs to 14 residues. Between the trimmed V and J ends, which lost 2 bases and 4 bases, there was a span of 12 bases. CDR3 coding DNA: TGTGCCAGCAGTTTAACAGGGACGTTTTACGAGCAGTACTTC. As protein: CASSLTGTFYEQYF.

The chain employs TRBV30 and TRBJ1-5; 7 positions agree with TRBD1. The junction had 2 bases not matched to a gene; V was cut back by 3 bases and J by 3 bases. CDR1 is GTSNPN and CDR2 is SVGIG in the germline V gene (reference sequence). CDR3 length: 13 amino acids. CDR3 sequence (DNA): TGTGCCTGGAGCGGACAGGACAATCAGCCCCAGCATTTT. It translates to CAWSGQDNQPQHF.

This rearrangement joins TRBV6-6 to TRBJ2-2, with 7 nucleotides matching TRBD1. Germline V gene lookup returns CDR1 MNHNY and CDR2 SVGAGI (reference sequence). Trimming at V came to 9 bases and at J to 5 bases, leaving 9 bases not matched to a gene. This CDR3 has 14 amino acids. CDR3 DNA: TGTGCCAGTAGACAGGGCCCGGGGACCGGGGAGCTGTTTTTT. Translating it yields CASRQGPGTGELFF.

The chain employs TRBV18 and TRBJ2-5; tentatively, D is TRBD1 (5 bases). CDR1 is KGHSH and CDR2 is LQKENI in the germline V gene. This CDR3 comprises 13 residues. The V end was cut by 8 bases, the J end by 2 bases, with 12 bases between. CDR3 residues: CASADRVQETQYF. CDR3 bases: TGTGCCAGCGCTGACAGAGTGCAAGAGACCCAGTACTTC.

V gene TRBV4-1 combines with J gene TRBJ1-2; TRBD1 is a possible D gene (5 bases). Trimming took off 4 bases at V and 1 base at J, with 10 bases between the two ends. CDR1 and CDR2 (germline): MGHRA, YSYEKL. This CDR3 is built from 14 residues. The CDR3 protein is CASSPQGINYGYTF. The CDR3 region has the DNA TGCGCCAGCAGCCCGCAGGGAATTAACTATGGCTACACCTTC.

The V call is TRBV5-4, the J call TRBJ2-3, with 9 bases identical to TRBD2. Germline CDR1 and CDR2: SGHNT and YYREEE (reference sequence). V lost 5 bases, J lost 3 bases, and 1 base stayed unmatched. The CDR3 has 13 residues. This CDR3 is CASSLAGTDTQYF. The CDR3 coding sequence is TGTGCCAGCAGTCTAGCGGGAACAGATACGCAGTATTTT.

The genes are TRBV29-1 and TRBJ1-2, with 9 bases lining up with TRBD1. The V segment lost 4 bases and the J segment 6 bases; nucleotides outside the gene matches: 3. CDR3 length equals 12 residues. Germline V gives CDR1 SQVTM, CDR2 ANQGSEA. DNA of the CDR3: TGCAGCGTTGGACAGGGGGAACATGGCTACACCTTC. Its translation: CSVGQGEHGYTF.

The chain carries TRBV5-6 and TRBJ2-5; the D gene is possibly TRBD2 (7 bases). Trimming stripped 1 base from V and 0 bases from J, with 10 bases between. This CDR3 is built from 15 residues. Germline CDR1 SGHDT, CDR2 YYEEEE. The CDR3 bases are TGTGCCAGCAGCTTGAGGGGGGGCCACCAAGAGACCCAGTACTTC. This encodes CASSLRGGHQETQYF. Supplemented by reference TRBV5-6 and TRBJ2-5, the full variable domain reads DAGVTQSPTHLIKTRGQQVTLRCSPKSGHDTVSWYQQALGQGPQFIFQYYEEEERQRGNFPDRFSGHQFPNYSSELNVNALLLGDSALYLCASSLRGGHQETQYFGPGTRLLVL.

The rearrangement uses TRBV30 and TRBJ2-7; weak D call: TRBD2 (6 bases). Germline CDR1 is GTSNPN and CDR2 is SVGIG (reference sequence). Trimming removed 3 bases from V and 5 bases from J, with 14 bases in between. CDR3 length: 13 residues. CDR3 amino acids: CAWSDGTLDEQYF. The CDR3, as DNA: TGTGCCTGGAGCGACGGGACTCTCGACGAGCAGTACTTC.

J is TRBJ2-5 and V is TRBV7-7; tentatively, D is TRBD2 (7 bases). Germline V gene data show CDR1 as SSHAT and CDR2 as FNYEAQ (reference sequence). Trimming left V 3 bases short and J 5 bases short, with 13 bases between. This CDR3 is 14 amino acids long. This chain's CDR3 is CASSLRGGSETQYF. The CDR3 DNA follows: TGTGCCAGCAGCTTGAGGGGGGGGTCGGAGACCCAGTACTTC.

The rearrangement uses TRBV6-1 and TRBJ1-1, with D perhaps matching TRBD1 (6 bases). Germline V CDR1 and CDR2: MNHNS, SASEGT. Between the trimmed V and J ends, which lost 2 bases and 3 bases, there was a span of 10 bases. This CDR3 comprises 14 residues. The CDR3 bases are TGTGCCAGCAGTGAAAGGGGGGGGTACACTGAAGCTTTCTTT. Protein product: CASSERGGYTEAFF.

This clone showed up just once. V usage is TRBV5-1 and J usage is TRBJ2-7; D call uncertain. Trimming cost V 0 bases and J 1 base, with 11 bases left between them. The CDR3 is 15 amino acids. Germline CDR1 and CDR2: SGHRS and YFSETQ. The CDR3, as DNA: TGCGCCAGCAGCTTGGATCCCGCCAGTTCCTACGAGCAGTACTTC. Amino acids: CASSLDPASSYEQYF.

This clone was seen just once. This chain connects TRBV5-4 to TRBJ1-4, with D tentatively TRBD1 (6 bases). This CDR3 has 13 residues. V lost 4 bases and J 7 bases, leaving 11 bases between the germline ends. Germline-derived CDR1 and CDR2 are SGHNT and YYREEE (reference sequence). This CDR3 is CASSPGTTEKLFF. The CDR3 nucleotides are TGTGCCAGCAGCCCCGGGACAACTGAAAAACTGTTTTTT.

The chain links TRBV11-2 to TRBJ2-3, with D perhaps TRBD2 (5 bases). Per germline, CDR1 SGHAT and CDR2 FQNNGV. CDR3 length: 15 amino acids. Trimming took 5 bases from V and 4 from J, leaving 16 bases between them. Written as DNA, the CDR3 is TGTGCCAGCAGCCCGGGGTGGGCGCGGGCAGATACGCAGTATTTT. The encoded protein is CASSPGWARADTQYF.

The chain links TRBV29-1 to TRBJ2-3; D is ambiguous. This CDR3 contains 12 residues. Germline V gene lookup returns CDR1 SQVTM and CDR2 ANQGSEA. The V end lost 8 bases, the J end lost 0 bases, and 9 bases lay between the germline ends. CDR3 bases: TGCAGCAAGACATCTAGCACAGATACGCAGTATTTT. Translating it yields CSKTSSTDTQYF.

This clone was observed a handful of times. V usage is TRBV12-5 and J usage is TRBJ2-3, with 10 bases lining up with TRBD2. The CDR3 has 16 amino acids. Trimming cost V 6 bases and J 2 bases; bases outside gene matches: 8. Germline assignment: CDR1 LGHNT and CDR2 FRNRAP. The CDR3 nucleotides read TGTGCTAGTGGCGGTGGGACTAGCGAGAACACAGATACGCAGTATTTT. Its protein is CASGGGTSENTDTQYF.